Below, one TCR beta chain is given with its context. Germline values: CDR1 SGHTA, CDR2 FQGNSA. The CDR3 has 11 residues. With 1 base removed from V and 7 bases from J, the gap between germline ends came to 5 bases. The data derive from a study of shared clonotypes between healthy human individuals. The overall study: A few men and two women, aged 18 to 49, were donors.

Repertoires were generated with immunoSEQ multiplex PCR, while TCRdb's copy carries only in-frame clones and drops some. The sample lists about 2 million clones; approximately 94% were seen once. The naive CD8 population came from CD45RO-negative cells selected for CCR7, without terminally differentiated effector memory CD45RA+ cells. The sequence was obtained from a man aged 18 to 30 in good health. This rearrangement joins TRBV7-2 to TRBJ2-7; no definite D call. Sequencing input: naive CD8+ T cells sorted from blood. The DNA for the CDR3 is TGTGCCAGCAGCTTAGGGGAAGAGCAGTACTTC. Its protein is CASSLGEEQYF.